This entry lists 32 T cell receptor beta chains sequenced from one sample in a study of control samples from healthy donors and cancer patients. Sequenced by immunoSEQ multiplex PCR; TCRdb stores in-frame clones only, minus some. The sample gives some 110,000 clones, 83% of which show up once; less than 15% is in the top ten. Sequencing input: blood. The receptors were gathered from a woman in her fifties or sixties in good health.

The J gene is TRBJ1-6, the V gene TRBV3-1 (or the pseudogene TRBV3-2); TRBD1 matches at 8 bases. CDR3 size: 15 residues. CDR1 and CDR2 (germline): LGHDT, YNNKEL (reference sequence). V lost 5 bases and J lost 8; bases outside the gene matches: 8. The CDR3 DNA follows: TGTGCCAGCAGCTTAGGGACAGGATCGGATTCACCCCTCCACTTT. Translated, it gives CASSLGTGSDSPLHF.

J is TRBJ2-7 and V is TRBV27; D unresolved. Trimming stripped 2 bases from V and 5 bases from J, with 7 bases between. The CDR3 is 12 amino acids. Germline values: CDR1 MNHEY, CDR2 SMNVEV (reference sequence). In DNA, the CDR3 is TGTGCCAGCAGTTTAACCAGAGACGAGCAGTACTTC. It specifies CASSLTRDEQYF.

This chain links TRBV4-1 with TRBJ2-7; maybe TRBD2 (6 bases). This CDR3 has 15 residues. Germline V lookup: CDR1 MGHRA, CDR2 YSYEKL. V was pared by 1 base and J by 3 bases, with 13 bases between. The CDR3 spells CASSQGRGGIYEQYF. Here the CDR3 DNA reads TGCGCCAGCAGCCAAGGGAGGGGTGGGATCTACGAGCAGTACTTC.

This clone qualifies as medium-sized. The CDR3 DNA reads as TGTGCCAGCGGGGGGTTGGGCGAGCAGTACTTC. Protein product: CASGGLGEQYF. The chain joins TRBV27 to TRBJ2-7; possibly TRBD2 for D (6 bases). This CDR3 contains 11 residues. Germline V lookup: CDR1 MNHEY, CDR2 SMNVEV (reference sequence). V was cut by 8 bases and J by 6 bases, with 11 bases left in between.

This chain links TRBV5-6 with TRBJ1-6; TRBD1 matches 9 bases. CDR1 is SGHDT, CDR2 YYEEEE, per germline. The V gene end was trimmed by 4 bases and the J gene end by 8 bases; junction bases not matched to a gene: 7. The CDR3 sequence is 15 residues long. CDR3 sequence reads: CASSPRDREYSPLHF. The DNA for the CDR3 is TGTGCCAGCAGCCCGCGGGACAGGGAATATTCACCCCTCCACTTT.

The chain combines TRBV2 with TRBJ1-5; D is undetermined. V lost 4 bases, J lost 3 bases, and 13 bases lay in between. This CDR3 is built from 15 residues. Germline CDR1 SNHLY, CDR2 FYNNEI. The CDR3 sequence: CASSAQLSYNQPQHF. CDR3 coding DNA: TGTGCCAGCAGTGCCCAGCTCTCCTACAATCAGCCCCAGCATTTT.

V and J are TRBV5-5 and TRBJ2-1; no reliable D call. The CDR3 is 16 residues long. The V end was cut by 4 bases, the J end by 0 bases, with 14 bases between. Germline CDR1 SGHKS, CDR2 YYEKEE (reference sequence). In DNA form, the CDR3 reads TGTGCCAGCAGCGGAAGACCTGATAACTCCTACAATGAGCAGTTCTTC. Translation: CASSGRPDNSYNEQFF. The variable domain in full, with the rest retrieved from reference TRBV5-5 and TRBJ2-1, is DAGVTQSPTHLIKTRGQQVTLRCSPISGHKSVSWYQQVLGQGPQFIFQYYEKEERGRGNFPDRFSARQFPNYSSELNVNALLLGDSALYLCASSGRPDNSYNEQFFGPGTRLTVL.

This chain links TRBV15 with TRBJ1-5, with a weak D call TRBD1 (6 bases). The CDR3 consists of 13 residues. Trimming took 5 bases from V and 7 from J, leaving 12 bases between them. From germline, CDR1 is LNHNV and CDR2 YYDKDF (reference sequence). CDR3 protein: CATSPGAEQPQHF. The CDR3 DNA reads TGTGCCACCAGCCCGGGGGCTGAGCAGCCCCAGCATTTT.

This chain uses TRBV6-2 or TRBV6-3 with TRBJ1-5; D is perhaps TRBD1 (5 bases). This CDR3 spans 15 amino acids. V lost 2 bases, J lost 3 bases, and 11 bases lay in between. CDR1 MNHEY and CDR2 SVGEGT come from the germline V gene. CDR3 sequence (DNA): TGTGCCAGCAGTTACATTCGGGGGACCAATCAGCCCCAGCATTTT. Translating it yields CASSYIRGTNQPQHF.

This clone is a singleton in its sample. The rearrangement uses TRBV6-5 and TRBJ2-7, with 11 bases that match TRBD2. After removal of 3 bases from V and 3 bases from J, the junction contained 4 bases not matched to a gene. This CDR3 spans 15 amino acids. Germline values: CDR1 MNHEY, CDR2 SVGAGI. Here the CDR3 DNA reads TGTGCCAGCAGTTATCTGACTAGCGGGGACTACGAGCAGTACTTC. Protein product: CASSYLTSGDYEQYF.

The CDR3 nucleotides are TGCAGCGTTGAAGATCTTGGGTCAGGGGTTAATGAAAAACTGTTTTTT. This translates into CSVEDLGSGVNEKLFF. This chain joins TRBV29-1 and TRBJ1-4, with D perhaps matching TRBD1 (6 bases). V gave up 0 bases and J gave up 4 bases, with 15 bases separating them. Germline V gene sequence: CDR1 SQVTM, CDR2 ANQGSEA. The CDR3 is 16 amino acids.

This chain connects TRBV24-1 to TRBJ2-5, with TRBD1 matching over 11 bases. CDR1 is KGHDR and CDR2 is SFDVKD in the germline V gene. The CDR3 extends over 20 amino acids. V lost 3 bases and J lost 0; bases outside the gene matches: 14. CDR3 region: CATSDRRPRDRGYYQETQYF. CDR3 nucleotides: TGTGCCACCAGTGATCGACGCCCCCGGGACAGGGGGTACTACCAAGAGACCCAGTACTTC.

CDR3 loop: CASRQNRGESTKQYF. CDR3 sequence (DNA): TGTGCCAGCCGACAAAACAGGGGCGAATCTACGAAGCAGTACTTC. J is TRBJ2-7 and V is TRBV2; 7 nucleotides line up with TRBD1. CDR1 is SNHLY and CDR2 is FYNNEI in the germline V gene. The CDR3 has 15 amino acids. The V gene end was trimmed by 8 bases and the J gene end by 8 bases; junction bases not matched to a gene: 18.

The chain recombines TRBV28 with TRBJ2-5; 11 bases align to TRBD2. Germline values: CDR1 MDHEN, CDR2 SYDVKM. This CDR3 region has 15 residues. The trim removed 6 bases at V and 5 bases at J, leaving 8 bases unmatched. The CDR3 loop is CASRTSGVVGETQYF. For the CDR3, the DNA is TGTGCCAGCAGGACTAGCGGGGTAGTCGGGGAGACCCAGTACTTC.

For this clone: This sample also contains other DNA sequences that code for the same CDR3. CDR3 region: CAWGLETYEQYF. The CDR3 DNA follows: TGTGCCTGGGGACTTGAAACTTACGAGCAGTACTTC. V and J are TRBV30 and TRBJ2-7; possible D gene TRBD2, 5 bases. CDR1 is GTSNPN and CDR2 is SVGIG in the germline V gene (reference sequence). This CDR3 has 12 amino acids. V lost 5 bases to trimming and J lost 4 bases, with 12 bases between them.

The DNA for the CDR3 is TGTGCCAGCAGCGTTAGCGGGGGGCCCACAGATACGCAGTATTTT. Translation gives CASSVSGGPTDTQYF. The J gene is TRBJ2-3, the V gene TRBV9, with TRBD2 matching over 10 bases. CDR3 length: 15 residues. The trim removed 2 bases at V and 2 bases at J, leaving 2 bases unmatched. In germline, CDR1 is SGDLS, CDR2 YYNGEE.

The rearrangement uses TRBV7-9 and TRBJ2-5; tentatively, D is TRBD1 (6 bases). CDR1 SEHNR and CDR2 FQNEAQ come from the germline V gene (reference sequence). This CDR3 is 14 amino acids long. V was trimmed by 5 bases and J by 0 bases, leaving 10 bases between them. The CDR3 region has the DNA TGTGCCAGCAGCACAACAGGGAACCAAGAGACCCAGTACTTC. Translated, it gives CASSTTGNQETQYF.

The chain has TRBV28 and TRBJ2-7; D gene unclear. Germline assignment: CDR1 MDHEN and CDR2 SYDVKM. The CDR3 length is 12 residues. Trimming took 4 bases from V and 3 from J, leaving 7 bases between them. The CDR3 loop is CASSSHIYEQYF. DNA of the CDR3: TGTGCCAGCAGTTCTCATATCTACGAGCAGTACTTC.

A few counts support this clone. The sample has other DNA sequences that encode this CDR3 too. The gene calls are TRBV20-1 and TRBJ2-2; 12 bases fit TRBD2. The CDR3 is made up of 16 amino acids. CDR1 and CDR2 from the germline V gene are DFQATT and SNEGSKA (reference sequence). J lost 4 bases, V lost 3 bases, and 6 bases had no gene match. The CDR3 sequence is CSASLAGGRGTGELFF. The CDR3 DNA reads TGCAGTGCTAGTCTAGCGGGGGGGCGAGGCACCGGGGAGCTGTTTTTT.

The chain carries TRBV9 and TRBJ1-4; D gene ambiguous. V was pared by 4 bases and J by 0 bases, with 16 bases between. Germline V gene sequence: CDR1 SGDLS, CDR2 YYNGEE. The CDR3 is made up of 17 amino acids. The CDR3 is CASSPSYSIATNEKLFF. The CDR3 region has the DNA TGTGCCAGCAGCCCCAGTTACTCGATTGCAACTAATGAAAAACTGTTTTTT.

The chain joins TRBV7-9 to TRBJ1-1; D is unresolved. V was trimmed by 2 bases and J by 8 bases, leaving 12 bases between them. The CDR3 runs to 13 residues. Per germline, CDR1 SEHNR and CDR2 FQNEAQ (reference sequence). The chain's CDR3 is CASSLLEGSEAFF. CDR3 coding DNA: TGTGCCAGCAGCTTATTGGAGGGTTCAGAAGCTTTCTTT.

This clone was found a few times. The rearrangement uses TRBV18 and TRBJ1-2; TRBD1 agrees at 7 bases. J was trimmed by 4 bases and V by 3 bases; bases with no gene match: 2. CDR3 length equals 13 residues. CDR1 KGHSH and CDR2 LQKENI come from the germline V gene. CDR3 residues: CASSPGQLYGYTF. CDR3 in DNA: TGTGCCAGCTCACCGGGACAGCTCTATGGCTACACCTTC.

The rearrangement links TRBV21-1 to TRBJ2-3. TRBV21-1 is a recognized pseudogene. The CDR3 is 12 residues long. The chain's CDR3 is CASSKATDTQYF. The CDR3 DNA follows: TGTGCCAGCAGCAAAGCCACAGATACGCAGTATTTT.

The gene calls are TRBV11-3 and TRBJ2-7; 8 bases fit TRBD1. V was pared by 5 bases and J by 10 bases, with 10 bases of the junction left unmatched. CDR1 is SGHNT and CDR2 is YENEEA in the germline V gene. The CDR3 has 13 amino acids. The CDR3 DNA sequence: TGTGCCAGCAGCCCTGACCGGACAGGGCGCCAGTACTTC. Translating gives CASSPDRTGRQYF. Full variable domain (remainder filled in from reference TRBV11-3 and TRBJ2-7): EAGVVQSPRYKIIEKKQPVAFWCNPISGHNTLYWYLQNLGQGPELLIRYENEEAVDDSQLPKDRFSAERLKGVDSTLKIQPAELGDSAVYLCASSPDRTGRQYFGPGTRLTVT.

The chain carries TRBV9 and TRBJ2-1; 8 bases agree with TRBD2. V lost 0 bases, J lost 8 bases, and 19 bases stayed unmatched. CDR1 and CDR2 (germline): SGDLS, YYNGEE. CDR3 size: 19 residues. The CDR3 sequence is CASSVGLGFAGGRGDEQFF. The DNA for the CDR3 is TGTGCCAGCAGCGTAGGGCTCGGTTTCGCGGGAGGCCGGGGAGATGAGCAGTTCTTC.

The genes are TRBV7-2 and TRBJ2-1; D remains unclear. The length of the CDR3 is 15 residues. CDR1 is SGHTA, CDR2 FQGNSA, per germline. V lost 1 base and J lost 6, with 13 bases in between. The DNA for the CDR3 is TGTGCCAGCAGCTTAGTGGGTGGCAGCCCCAATGAGCAGTTCTTC. Translated: CASSLVGGSPNEQFF.

This sequence joins TRBV3-1 (or the pseudogene TRBV3-2) and TRBJ1-2; 8 bases fit TRBD1. CDR3 size: 15 residues. Germline assignment: CDR1 LGHDT and CDR2 YNNKEL (reference sequence). Losses at the gene ends were 0 bases for V and 6 bases for J; bases not matched to a gene: 6. CDR3 sequence: CASSQDKRRGHGYTF. In DNA, the CDR3 is TGTGCCAGCAGCCAAGATAAACGCAGGGGGCATGGCTACACCTTC.

This clone was counted ten times or more. J is TRBJ2-7 and V is TRBV1; whether TRBD2, the table's D call, matches the DNA was not checked. TRBV1 is assigned pseudogene status. The CDR3 loop spans 20 amino acids. CDR3 amino acids: CTSSQDNRGTNQPDSYEQYF. As DNA, the CDR3 is TGCACCAGCAGCCAAGATAATCGCGGGACGAACCAACCTGACTCCTACGAGCAGTACTTC.

The genes are TRBV6-1 and TRBJ1-6; D is undetermined. The V end was cut by 1 base, the J end by 0 bases, with 16 bases between. This CDR3 comprises 19 residues. Per the germline V gene, CDR1 is MNHNS and CDR2 is SASEGT. The CDR3 nucleotides read TGTGCCAGCAGTGAAGTTTTTTCGGGCAGAAGCTCCTATAATTCACCCCTCCACTTT. This encodes CASSEVFSGRSSYNSPLHF.

The CDR3: CASSILTDTQYF. The CDR3 DNA is TGTGCCAGCAGTATACTCACAGATACGCAGTATTTT. The rearrangement uses TRBV6-2 or TRBV6-3 and TRBJ2-3; D remains unclear. V shed 5 bases and J shed 2 bases, with 5 bases lying between them. Germline V CDR1 and CDR2: MNHEY, SVGEGT. The length of the CDR3 is 12 residues.

The chain joins TRBV27 to TRBJ2-3; no definite D call. CDR1 MNHEY and CDR2 SMNVEV come from the germline V gene (reference sequence). The CDR3 runs to 16 residues. V was pared by 1 base and J by 4 bases, with 15 bases between. CDR3 DNA sequence: TGTGCCAGCAGTTTATTCTACGCCACAGCCGCAGATACGCAGTATTTT. Translation: CASSLFYATAADTQYF.

This clone was counted only a few times. The chain carries TRBV3-1 (or the pseudogene TRBV3-2) and TRBJ2-3; D is perhaps TRBD1 (5 bases). CDR3 length equals 15 residues. V lost 1 base and J lost 2, with 10 bases in between. Germline values: CDR1 LGHDT, CDR2 YNNKEL (reference sequence). CDR3 sequence reads: CASSQVKTATDTQYF. As DNA, the CDR3 is TGTGCCAGCAGCCAAGTGAAGACAGCCACAGATACGCAGTATTTT.